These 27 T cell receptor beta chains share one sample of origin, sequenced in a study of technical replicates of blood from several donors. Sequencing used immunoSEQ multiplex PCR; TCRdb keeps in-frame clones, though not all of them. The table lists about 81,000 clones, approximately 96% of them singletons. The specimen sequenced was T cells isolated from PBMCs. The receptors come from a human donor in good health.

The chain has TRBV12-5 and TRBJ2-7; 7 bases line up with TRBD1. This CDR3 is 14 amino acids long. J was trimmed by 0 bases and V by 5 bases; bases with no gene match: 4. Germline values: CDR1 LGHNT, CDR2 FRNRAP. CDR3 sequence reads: CASGGTAGSYEQYF. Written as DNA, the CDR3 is TGTGCTAGTGGTGGGACAGCAGGCTCCTACGAGCAGTACTTC.

DNA of the CDR3: TGTGCCAGCAGCTTATACAGGGAGACTGAAGCTTTCTTT. Translation: CASSLYRETEAFF. V gene TRBV7-3 combines with J gene TRBJ1-1; maybe TRBD1 (6 bases). The V end lost 2 bases, the J end lost 5 bases, and 9 bases lay between the germline ends. The CDR3 sequence is 13 residues long. Germline-derived CDR1 and CDR2 are SGHTA and FQGTGA.

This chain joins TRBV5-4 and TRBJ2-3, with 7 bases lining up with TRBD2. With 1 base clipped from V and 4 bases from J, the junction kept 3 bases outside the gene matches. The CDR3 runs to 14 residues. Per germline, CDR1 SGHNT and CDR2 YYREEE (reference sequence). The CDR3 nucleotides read TGTGCCAGCAGCTTGCCAGGGAGGGCAGATACGCAGTATTTT. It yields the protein CASSLPGRADTQYF.

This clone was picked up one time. As DNA, the CDR3 is TGTGCCAGCAAAGTGGCCCCCCAACAGCCCCAGCATTTT. This gives the protein CASKVAPQQPQHF. The J gene is TRBJ1-5, the V gene TRBV6-5, with unresolved D. CDR1 MNHEY and CDR2 SVGAGI come from the germline V gene. The length of the CDR3 is 13 residues. The V end lost 7 bases, the J end lost 7 bases, and 14 bases lay between the germline ends.

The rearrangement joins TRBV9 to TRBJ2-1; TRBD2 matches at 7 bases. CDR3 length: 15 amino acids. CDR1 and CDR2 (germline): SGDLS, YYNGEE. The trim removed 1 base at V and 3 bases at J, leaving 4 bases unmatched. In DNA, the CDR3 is TGTGCCAGCAGCGTAAGAACTAGCGTCTACAATGAGCAGTTCTTC. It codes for CASSVRTSVYNEQFF.

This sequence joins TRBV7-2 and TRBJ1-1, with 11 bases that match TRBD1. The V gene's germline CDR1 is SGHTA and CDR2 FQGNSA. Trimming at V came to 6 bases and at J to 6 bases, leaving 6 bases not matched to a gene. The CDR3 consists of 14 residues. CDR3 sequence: CASRRTGGGSEAFF. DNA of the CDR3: TGTGCCAGCAGAAGGACAGGGGGCGGTTCTGAAGCTTTCTTT.

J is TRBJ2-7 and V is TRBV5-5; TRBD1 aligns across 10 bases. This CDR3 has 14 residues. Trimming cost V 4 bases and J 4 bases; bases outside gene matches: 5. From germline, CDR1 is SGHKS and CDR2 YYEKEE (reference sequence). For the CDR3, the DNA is TGTGCCAGCAGCCTGGACAGGGGGGCGTACGAGCAGTACTTC. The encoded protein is CASSLDRGAYEQYF.

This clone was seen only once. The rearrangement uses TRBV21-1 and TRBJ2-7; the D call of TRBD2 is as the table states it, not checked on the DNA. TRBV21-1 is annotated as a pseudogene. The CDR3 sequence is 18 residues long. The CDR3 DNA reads TGTGCCAGCCCGCCGGGGGGCGCAATAGCGGGAGGAGAAAACGAGCAGTACTTC. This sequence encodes CASPPGGAIAGGENEQYF.

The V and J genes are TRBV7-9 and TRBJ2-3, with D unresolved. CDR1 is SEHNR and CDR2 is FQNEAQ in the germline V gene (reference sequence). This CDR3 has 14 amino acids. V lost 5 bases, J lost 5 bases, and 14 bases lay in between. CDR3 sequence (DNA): TGTGCCAGCAGCATAAATGTAGAGCGAGATACGCAGTATTTT. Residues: CASSINVERDTQYF.

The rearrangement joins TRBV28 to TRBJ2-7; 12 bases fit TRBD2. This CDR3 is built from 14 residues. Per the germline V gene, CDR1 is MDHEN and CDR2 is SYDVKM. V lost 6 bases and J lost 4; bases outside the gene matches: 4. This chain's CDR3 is CASRIGLAGYEQYF. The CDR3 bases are TGTGCCAGCAGGATTGGACTAGCGGGATACGAGCAGTACTTC.

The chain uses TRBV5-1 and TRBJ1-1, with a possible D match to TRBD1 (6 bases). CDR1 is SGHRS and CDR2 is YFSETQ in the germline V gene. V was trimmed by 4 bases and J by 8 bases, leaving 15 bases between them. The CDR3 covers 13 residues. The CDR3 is CASSPGQPTEAFF. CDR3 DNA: TGCGCCAGCAGCCCCGGACAGCCTACCGAAGCTTTCTTT.

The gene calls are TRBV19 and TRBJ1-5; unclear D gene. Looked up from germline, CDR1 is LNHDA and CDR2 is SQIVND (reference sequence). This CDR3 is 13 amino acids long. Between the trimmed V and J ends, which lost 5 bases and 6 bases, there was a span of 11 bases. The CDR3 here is CASSPEVVQPQHF. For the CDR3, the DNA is TGTGCCAGTAGTCCCGAGGTTGTTCAGCCCCAGCATTTT.

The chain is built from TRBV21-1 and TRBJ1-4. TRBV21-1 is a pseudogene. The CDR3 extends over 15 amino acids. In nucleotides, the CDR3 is TGTGCCAGCACCAAGGGACTGACAGACGATGAAAAACTGTTTTTT. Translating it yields CASTKGLTDDEKLFF.

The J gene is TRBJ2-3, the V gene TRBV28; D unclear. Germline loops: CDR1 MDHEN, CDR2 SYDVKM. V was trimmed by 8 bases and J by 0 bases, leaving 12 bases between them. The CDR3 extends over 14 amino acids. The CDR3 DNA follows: TGTGCCAGCCATAACTTCGCTAGCACAGATACGCAGTATTTT. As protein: CASHNFASTDTQYF.

The CDR3 bases are TGCGCCAGCAGCTTGGACAGCAACTCTGGGGCCAACGTCCTGACTTTC. This sequence encodes CASSLDSNSGANVLTF. The genes are TRBV5-1 and TRBJ2-6; no clear D gene. Trimming took 0 bases from V and 0 from J, leaving 7 bases between them. Per germline, CDR1 SGHRS and CDR2 YFSETQ. This CDR3 region has 16 residues.

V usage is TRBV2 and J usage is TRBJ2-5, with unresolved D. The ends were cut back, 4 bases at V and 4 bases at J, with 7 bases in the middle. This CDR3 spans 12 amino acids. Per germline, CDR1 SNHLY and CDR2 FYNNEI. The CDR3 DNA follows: TGTGCCAGCAGTGCAGTTTTAGAGACCCAGTACTTC. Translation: CASSAVLETQYF.

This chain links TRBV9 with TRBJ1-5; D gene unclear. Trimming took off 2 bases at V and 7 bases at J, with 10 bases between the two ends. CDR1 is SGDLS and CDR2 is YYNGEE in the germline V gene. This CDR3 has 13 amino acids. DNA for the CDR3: TGTGCCAGCAGCGTCGACGGCGGCCAGCCCCAGCATTTT. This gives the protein CASSVDGGQPQHF.

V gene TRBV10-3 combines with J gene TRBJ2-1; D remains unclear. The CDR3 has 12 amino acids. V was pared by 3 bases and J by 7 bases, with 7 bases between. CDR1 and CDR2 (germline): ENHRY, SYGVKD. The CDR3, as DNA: TGTGCCATCAGTGAAGGAGTGAATGAGCAGTTCTTC. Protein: CAISEGVNEQFF.

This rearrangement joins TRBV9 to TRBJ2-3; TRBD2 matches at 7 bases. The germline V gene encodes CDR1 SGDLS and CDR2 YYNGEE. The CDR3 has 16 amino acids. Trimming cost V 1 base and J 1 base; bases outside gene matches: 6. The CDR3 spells CASSVWEGQGTDTQYF. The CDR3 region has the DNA TGTGCCAGCAGCGTATGGGAGGGCCAGGGCACAGATACGCAGTATTTT.

Written as DNA, the CDR3 is TGCAGCGTTGAAACAGGGGACAGGGGGGACTACGAGCAGTACTTC. Translation: CSVETGDRGDYEQYF. The chain joins TRBV29-1 to TRBJ2-7, with 11 bases that match TRBD1. V lost 2 bases and J lost 3; bases outside the gene matches: 6. Germline V gene lookup returns CDR1 SQVTM and CDR2 ANQGSEA. The CDR3 loop spans 15 amino acids.

This CDR3 reads CASSGGGPTDTQYF. For the CDR3, the DNA is TGTGCCAGCAGTGGAGGGGGCCCGACAGATACGCAGTATTTT. The chain uses TRBV9 and TRBJ2-3, with D possibly TRBD1 on 7 matching bases. V was pared by 5 bases and J by 3 bases, with 13 bases between. CDR1 is SGDLS, CDR2 YYNGEE, per germline. CDR3 length: 14 amino acids.

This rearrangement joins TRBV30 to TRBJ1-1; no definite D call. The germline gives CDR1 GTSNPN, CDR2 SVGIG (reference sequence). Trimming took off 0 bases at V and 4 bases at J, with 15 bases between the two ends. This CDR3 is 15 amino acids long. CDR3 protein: CAWSVLGPGGTEAFF. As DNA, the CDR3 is TGTGCCTGGAGTGTACTAGGGCCCGGAGGCACTGAAGCTTTCTTT.

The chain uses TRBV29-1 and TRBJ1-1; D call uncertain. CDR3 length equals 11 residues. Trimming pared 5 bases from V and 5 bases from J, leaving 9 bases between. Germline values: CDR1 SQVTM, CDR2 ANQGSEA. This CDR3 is CSVQVITEAFF. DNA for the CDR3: TGCAGCGTTCAGGTTATAACTGAAGCTTTCTTT.

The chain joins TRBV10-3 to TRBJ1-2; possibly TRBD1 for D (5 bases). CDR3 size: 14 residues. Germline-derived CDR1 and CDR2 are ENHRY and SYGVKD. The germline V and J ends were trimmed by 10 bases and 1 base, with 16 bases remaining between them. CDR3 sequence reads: CATGRGVNNYGYTF. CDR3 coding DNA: TGTGCCACCGGGAGAGGGGTTAATAACTATGGCTACACCTTC.

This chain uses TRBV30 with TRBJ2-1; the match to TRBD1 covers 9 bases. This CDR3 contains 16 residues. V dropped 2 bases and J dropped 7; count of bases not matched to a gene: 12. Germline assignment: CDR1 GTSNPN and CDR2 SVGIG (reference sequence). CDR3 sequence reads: CAWSRRWDREDNEQFF. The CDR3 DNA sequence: TGTGCCTGGAGTCGTAGATGGGACAGGGAGGATAATGAGCAGTTCTTC.

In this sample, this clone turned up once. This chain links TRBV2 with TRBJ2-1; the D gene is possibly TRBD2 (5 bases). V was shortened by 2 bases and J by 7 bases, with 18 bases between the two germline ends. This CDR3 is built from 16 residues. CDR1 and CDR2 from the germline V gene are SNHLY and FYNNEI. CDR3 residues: CASSELAETYGNEQFF. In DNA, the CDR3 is TGTGCCAGCAGTGAACTAGCCGAGACCTACGGGAATGAGCAGTTCTTC.

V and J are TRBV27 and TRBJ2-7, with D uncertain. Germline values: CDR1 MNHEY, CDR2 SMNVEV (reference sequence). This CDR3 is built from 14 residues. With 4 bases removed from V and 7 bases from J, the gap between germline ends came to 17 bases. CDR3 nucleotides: TGTGCCAGCAGTTCCGACGGCCCCTCAGGAGAGCAGTACTTC. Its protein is CASSSDGPSGEQYF.